The present entry profiles one T cell receptor (beta chain) with its context. The beta constant-region primer was an equimolar mix of two oligonucleotides covering TRBC1 and TRBC2. The cDNA 3' end received a ligated single-stranded oligonucleotide carrying the SP2 primer and a 12-nucleotide UMI. The ligated cDNA underwent four PCR rounds using SP2 and nested alpha and beta constant-region primers. Each CDR3 protein is one row after TCRdb ran MiXCR on the UMI-ligation and nested PCR reads. Found here are roughly 21,000 distinct CDR3 sequences, 8% to 13% of them singletons; the top ten hold 15% to 20%. The source of the sample is a study of naive and memory T cell subsets. There are 16 residues in the CDR3. CDR1 MNHEY and CDR2 SVGAGI come from the germline V gene. The J segment lost 5 bases and the V segment lost 0 bases, leaving 4 bases of the junction unmatched. After CD4 positive bead selection, the CD4-negative fraction gave CD8 T cells.

V is TRBV6-5 and J is TRBJ2-5; 12 bases are a match to TRBD2. Input material: central memory CD8+ T cells from blood. This sequence was found in a human donor in good health. Here the CDR3 DNA reads TGTGCCAGCAGTTACTCCGGGACTAGCGGGTCTGAGACCCAGTACTTC. Protein product: CASSYSGTSGSETQYF.